These T cell receptor beta chains were read from a single sample in a study of shared clonotypes between healthy human individuals. The protocol was immunoSEQ multiplex PCR, while the TCRdb copy is restricted to in-frame clones and leaves out a portion. Of some 2,500,000 clones listed, roughly 92% were seen once; the top ten hold around 0.38%. Sequencing used naive CD4+ T cells from PBMCs. The receptors stem from a man aged 18 to 30 in good health. Some clones in this sample may be carry-over from other donors' samples. Both conserved end residues are part of each CDR3. A D gene is named only where the DNA matches it firmly. For some rows the clone size is stated as once, few or many, or as a class when expanded; others skip it.

J: TRBJ1-4
size: NA
V: TRBV5-1
D: NA
DNA: TGCGCCAGCAGCTTTGGAATCGGGGAAAAACTGTTTTTT
CDR3: CASSFGIGEKLFF

J: TRBJ2-5
size: once
V: TRBV5-1
D: NA
DNA: TGCGCCAGCACCCCCACAACGGGGCAAGAGACCCAGTACTTC
CDR3: CASTPTTGQETQYF

J: TRBJ1-1
size: NA
V: TRBV28
D: NA
DNA: TGTGCCAGCAGTAGATCAAACAGGGCTTTCTTT
CDR3: CASSRSNRAFF

J: TRBJ2-5
size: NA
V: TRBV6-5
D: NA
DNA: TGTGCCAGCAGTTCCGCAGGAGCCGGGCAAGAGACCCAGTACTTC
CDR3: CASSSAGAGQETQYF

J: TRBJ2-7
size: NA
V: TRBV4-1
D: NA
DNA: TGCGCCAGCAGGCCGCAGGTGACCTCCTACGAGCAGTACTTC
CDR3: CASRPQVTSYEQYF

J: TRBJ1-4
size: NA
V: TRBV4-2
D: TRBD1
DNA: TGTGCCAGCAGCTCAGACAGGGAAGCTGAAAAACTGTTTTTT
CDR3: CASSSDREAEKLFF

J: TRBJ2-5
size: NA
V: TRBV19
D: TRBD1
DNA: TGTGCCAGTAGTATAGGTGCAGGGGGCCCAGAGACCCAGTACTTC
CDR3: CASSIGAGGPETQYF

J: TRBJ2-1
size: NA
V: TRBV7-2
D: TRBD2
DNA: TGTGCCAGCAGCTTATACGGTCCGGGAGGGACCTACAATGAGCAGTTCTTC
CDR3: CASSLYGPGGTYNEQFF

J: TRBJ2-5
size: NA
V: TRBV5-5
D: NA
DNA: TGTGCCAGCAGCCGGAGTGGCGAGACCCAGTACTTC
CDR3: CASSRSGETQYF

J: TRBJ2-2
size: NA
V: TRBV5-4
D: TRBD1
DNA: TGTGCCAGCAGCTTACCACAGGGGGCGGTGTTTTTT
CDR3: CASSLPQGAVFF

J: TRBJ1-2
size: once
V: TRBV28
D: NA
DNA: TGTGCCAGCAGTTTTTTAAGGGGCTACACCTTC
CDR3: CASSFLRGYTF

J: TRBJ2-3
size: NA
V: TRBV5-4
D: TRBD2
DNA: TGTGCCAGCAGCATCAGCGGGAGTATTGATACGCAGTATTTT
CDR3: CASSISGSIDTQYF

J: TRBJ2-7
size: NA
V: TRBV30
D: NA
DNA: TGTGCCTGGAGTGTAGTCGGGGTCAGGTACGAGCAGTACTTC
CDR3: CAWSVVGVRYEQYF

J: TRBJ2-2
size: NA
V: TRBV28
D: NA
DNA: TGTGCCAGCAGTTTGTCGGTGACCACCGGGGAGCTGTTTTTT
CDR3: CASSLSVTTGELFF

J: TRBJ2-5
size: once
V: TRBV14
D: NA
DNA: TGTGCCAGCAGCCAAGACCTATCCCTCGGGGGACAGACCCAGTACTTC
CDR3: CASSQDLSLGGQTQYF

J: TRBJ2-3
size: NA
V: TRBV5-4
D: NA
DNA: TGTGCCAGCAGCTCTCTCCCCCTCGTTGCTACGCAGTATTTT
CDR3: CASSSLPLVATQYF

J: TRBJ2-1
size: NA
V: TRBV18
D: NA
DNA: TGTGCCAGCTCACCGGATGCCAGGAGCTCCTACAATGAGCAGTTCTTC
CDR3: CASSPDARSSYNEQFF

J: TRBJ2-3
size: NA
V: TRBV7-3
D: NA
DNA: TGTGCCAGCAGCTTAAGGGTCGGTGCAGATACGCAGTATTTT
CDR3: CASSLRVGADTQYF

J: TRBJ1-1
size: few
V: TRBV2
D: NA
DNA: TGTGCCAGCAGTGAACGGGGGACGTCTGAAGCTTTCTTT
CDR3: CASSERGTSEAFF

J: TRBJ2-7
size: NA
V: TRBV6-5
D: NA
DNA: TGTGCCAGCAGCCCCAGGGAATACGAGCAGTACTTC
CDR3: CASSPREYEQYF

J: TRBJ2-7
size: few
V: TRBV6-1
D: TRBD2
DNA: TGTGCCAGCTGGGGAGGGAACGTCCAGCAGTACTTC
CDR3: CASWGGNVQQYF

J: TRBJ2-1
size: NA
V: TRBV5-1
D: TRBD2
DNA: TGCGCCAGCAGCTCCGGGACTAGCGGGAGTTCGTCCAATGAGCAGTTCTTC
CDR3: CASSSGTSGSSSNEQFF

J: TRBJ2-3
size: NA
V: TRBV6-6
D: TRBD1
DNA: TGTGCCAGCAGGGACAGGGGCCGTAGCACAGATACGCAGTATTTT
CDR3: CASRDRGRSTDTQYF

J: TRBJ2-5
size: once
V: TRBV9
D: NA
DNA: TGTGCCAGCAGCGTAGGGGGGACGGACATTGGGGAGACCCAGTACTTC
CDR3: CASSVGGTDIGETQYF

J: TRBJ1-2
size: NA
V: TRBV30
D: NA
DNA: TGTGCCTGGAGTGCATACTACGGCTACACCTTC
CDR3: CAWSAYYGYTF

J: TRBJ2-1
size: NA
V: TRBV29-1
D: NA
DNA: TGCAGCGTTCGGAGGTACAATGAGCAGTTCTTC
CDR3: CSVRRYNEQFF

J: TRBJ2-7
size: NA
V: TRBV27
D: TRBD1
DNA: TGTGCCAGCAGTGCGACAGGGTATTCTCCCAACGAGCAGTACTTC
CDR3: CASSATGYSPNEQYF

J: TRBJ2-7
size: NA
V: TRBV5-1
D: NA
DNA: TGCGCCAGCAGCTTGGATCCCAGTACCTACGAGCAGTACTTC
CDR3: CASSLDPSTYEQYF

J: TRBJ2-2
size: NA
V: TRBV19
D: TRBD2
DNA: TGTGCCAGTCAGTCAGGGCGGGAGATCACCGGGGAGCTGTTTTTT
CDR3: CASQSGREITGELFF

J: TRBJ2-7
size: once
V: TRBV18
D: NA
DNA: TGTGCCAGCTCACCACGCGCCGGGGGCTACGAGCAGTACTTC
CDR3: CASSPRAGGYEQYF

J: TRBJ2-3
size: NA
V: TRBV2
D: TRBD1
DNA: TGTGCCAGCAGCCGGGACAGGGGGGCAGATACGCAGTATTTT
CDR3: CASSRDRGADTQYF

J: TRBJ1-1
size: few
V: TRBV6-5
D: NA
DNA: TGTGCCAGCAGCCGAAGAAAGAACACTGAAGCTTTCTTT
CDR3: CASSRRKNTEAFF

J: TRBJ2-2
size: NA
V: TRBV7-9
D: NA
DNA: TGTGCCAGCAGCTTGCTCAGGTCCGACACCGGGGAGCTGTTTTTT
CDR3: CASSLLRSDTGELFF

J: TRBJ2-2
size: NA
V: TRBV4-1
D: NA
DNA: TGCGCCAGCACGCCCTTAGAACAGGAATGGAACACCGGGGAGCTGTTTTTT
CDR3: CASTPLEQEWNTGELFF

J: TRBJ2-1
size: once
V: TRBV7-3
D: NA
DNA: TGTGCCAGCAGCTTAACGGGAGCAAACAATGAGCAGTTCTTC
CDR3: CASSLTGANNEQFF

J: TRBJ2-3
size: once
V: TRBV5-8
D: NA
DNA: TGTGCCAGCAGCTTAGGAGGGAGGCAAGCAGATACGCAGTATTTT
CDR3: CASSLGGRQADTQYF

J: TRBJ2-5
size: NA
V: TRBV2
D: NA
DNA: TGTGCCAGCAGTGGCACCCTAAAGTACCAAGAGACCCAGTACTTC
CDR3: CASSGTLKYQETQYF

J: TRBJ1-2
size: few
V: TRBV19
D: TRBD1
DNA: TGTGCCAGTAGTACACAGGGGAGCTATGGCTACACCTTC
CDR3: CASSTQGSYGYTF

J: TRBJ1-5
size: NA
V: TRBV10-3
D: NA
DNA: TGTGCCATCAGGGCCAACCAAAATCAGCCCCAGCATTTT
CDR3: CAIRANQNQPQHF

J: TRBJ1-2
size: NA
V: TRBV7-9
D: TRBD1
DNA: TGTGCCAGCAGCTTAGCGGGGGGACAGGGCGGTGGCTACACCTTC
CDR3: CASSLAGGQGGGYTF

J: TRBJ2-7
size: NA
V: TRBV5-1
D: NA
DNA: TGCGCCAGCAGCCCGGTACTAGCTGGGTCGGGAGAGCAGTACTTC
CDR3: CASSPVLAGSGEQYF

J: TRBJ2-5
size: once
V: TRBV2
D: NA
DNA: TGTGCCAGCAGTGAAAGCCTTCCCGGCGAGACCCAGTACTTC
CDR3: CASSESLPGETQYF

J: TRBJ2-7
size: NA
V: TRBV29-1
D: NA
DNA: TGCAGCGTTGACATGGGAGCCAACGAGCAGTACTTC
CDR3: CSVDMGANEQYF

J: TRBJ1-1
size: NA
V: TRBV28
D: NA
DNA: TGTGCCAGCATCCCTGAGGCTTTCTTT
CDR3: CASIPEAFF

J: TRBJ2-1
size: NA
V: TRBV29-1
D: TRBD2
DNA: TGCAGCGTTGAAGTTCGAGGTAGCGGGAGGCTAGGATACAATGAGCAGTTCTTC
CDR3: CSVEVRGSGRLGYNEQFF

J: TRBJ2-1
size: NA
V: TRBV5-1
D: NA
DNA: TGCGCCAGCAGCTTGGCCGGGTACCTGAATGAGCAGTTCTTC
CDR3: CASSLAGYLNEQFF

J: TRBJ2-1
size: NA
V: TRBV5-1
D: NA
DNA: TGCGCCAGCAGCCCGAAGGGAGGACCCAGCTCCTACAATGAGCAGTTCTTC
CDR3: CASSPKGGPSSYNEQFF

J: TRBJ2-7
size: NA
V: TRBV6-6
D: NA
DNA: TGTGCCAGCAGGACGACTGGATACTACGAGCAGTACTTC
CDR3: CASRTTGYYEQYF

J: TRBJ2-5
size: NA
V: TRBV9
D: NA
DNA: TGTGCCAGCAGCGATGGAACTAGTCTAAGAGGGGCAGAGACCCAGTACTTC
CDR3: CASSDGTSLRGAETQYF

J: TRBJ2-3
size: NA
V: TRBV11-2
D: NA
DNA: TGTGCCAGCAGCCCTCCCGGGGATACGCAGTATTTT
CDR3: CASSPPGDTQYF

J: TRBJ1-1
size: few
V: TRBV5-4
D: NA
DNA: TGTGCCAGCAGCCTCCCGAGTAACACTGAAGCTTTCTTT
CDR3: CASSLPSNTEAFF

J: TRBJ2-2
size: NA
V: TRBV9
D: TRBD2
DNA: TGTGCCAGCAGCGCCCCCGGAGCGGGAAACACCGGGGAGCTGTTTTTT
CDR3: CASSAPGAGNTGELFF

J: TRBJ1-4
size: NA
V: TRBV5-1
D: NA
DNA: TGCGCCAGCAGCTCAGCCAGGGAGGCAACTAATGAAAAACTGTTTTTT
CDR3: CASSSAREATNEKLFF

J: TRBJ1-2
size: NA
V: TRBV6-5
D: NA
DNA: TGTGCCAGCAGGGTCTCTGGTCCCAACTATGGCTACACCTTC
CDR3: CASRVSGPNYGYTF

J: TRBJ1-2
size: NA
V: TRBV5-3
D: NA
DNA: TGTGCCAGGTACGTGGGTGGACAGAAACACTGGGGCGGCTACACCTTC
CDR3: CARYVGGQKHWGGYTF